This TCR beta chain stems from a study of regulatory T cells in long-lasting Graves disease. Sample time point: newly diagnosed GD, antithyroid drugs for less than 3 months. The TCR library was made from RNA that had been extracted from PBMCs in TRIzol. iRepertoire HTBI primers and Arm-PCR of CDR3 regions built TCR beta libraries. TCRdb reprocessed the multiplex PCR reads with MiXCR, giving one entry per CDR3 protein. The profile shows roughly 500,000 distinct CDR3 sequences, about 15% of them singletons. Study-wide findings and caveats: TRBV28, TRBJ1-2 and TRBJ2-5 were segments that persistent disease favored. Having few samples may have compromised the accuracy.

In this sample, this clonotype turned up many times. Its antigen is as yet unknown. Germline V CDR1 and CDR2: SGHDT, YYEEEE. Trimming took 6 bases from V and 1 from J, leaving 10 bases between them. The CDR3 has 13 residues. This same sample was also taken into another study, of T cells in Graves' hyperthyroidism and ophthalmopathy.

The rearrangement uses TRBV5-6 and TRBJ1-1; D is possibly TRBD1 (5 bases). This clonotype was sampled from a woman in her forties or fifties with Graves disease. Here the sequenced sample was peripheral blood mononuclear cells (PBMCs), taken at new diagnosis, from a patient treated with antithyroid drugs. The CDR3 nucleotides are TGTGCCAGCAAACCGACAGAGAACACTGAAGCTTTCTTT. Protein sequence: CASKPTENTEAFF.